This T cell receptor beta chain was found in a study of T cells in Graves' hyperthyroidism and ophthalmopathy. Deletions cut 0 bases from V and 0 bases from J, with 6 bases between. CDR1 is SGHRS, CDR2 YFSETQ, per germline. This CDR3 is 15 amino acids long. This clonotype appeared many times. RNA transcripts were the template for amplifying TCR beta CDR3 regions. First-round RT-PCR targeting the TCR CDR3 was performed with the HTBI primer set. TCRdb re-derived calls from the multiplex PCR reads in MiXCR, one entry per CDR3 protein. The data show more than 500,000 distinct CDR3 sequences, around 42% seen once.

The sequence was obtained from an adult woman with Graves' disease, either hyperthyroidism or ophthalmopathy (not recorded which). Sequences were obtained from peripheral blood or thyroid tissue (not recorded which). The chain combines TRBV5-1 with TRBJ1-4, with D unresolved. The CDR3 loop is CASSLEKATNEKLFF. In DNA, the CDR3 is TGCGCCAGCAGCTTGGAGAAGGCAACTAATGAAAAACTGTTTTTT.